This TCR beta chain was sequenced during a study of blood T cell repertoires in COVID-19. On the study more broadly: Spain, Italy and the United States supplied samples that represented acute and convalescent COVID-19. PBMCs, B-cell-depleted T cells, or T cells provided the cDNA or gDNA that made up the material.

With 7 bases removed from V and 0 bases from J, the gap between germline ends came to 16 bases. Germline lookup yields CDR1 SGHRS and CDR2 YFSETQ. This CDR3 is built from 15 residues. As originally analysed: Amplification with reference gene primers provided the estimates of nucleated cell counts. Sequenced by immunoSEQ multiplex PCR; TCRdb stores in-frame clones only, minus some. V and J calls and clone size are given by that table; D and trimming were obtained from the DNA. This table holds about 150,000 clones, approximately 80% found once. The receptor was isolated from a human donor in a cohort sampled during active COVID-19. Sequences were obtained from peripheral blood. V usage is TRBV5-1 and J usage is TRBJ1-1, with a weak D call TRBD1 (6 bases). The chain's CDR3 is CASQAGTPLNTEAFF. The CDR3 DNA follows: TGCGCCAGCCAGGCCGGGACACCATTGAACACTGAAGCTTTCTTT.